This T cell receptor beta chain emerged from a study of blood T cells in healthy people across ages. Across the whole study: In model experiments, template switching was able to capture about one barcoded beta molecule for every two T cells that were present. Study results and limitations: More naive CD4+ cells and higher diversity were found in long-lived than in aged donors.

Combining a sample-barcoded 5' primer with a J-beta primer mix, a second PCR ran for roughly 6 to 12 cycles. In TCRdb, the 5' RACE reads were re-called with MiXCR into one record per CDR3 protein. The repertoire has 850,000 to 1,000,000 distinct CDR3 sequences, roughly 51% of them found once; the top ten carry about a fifth. Note on this clonotype: The target antigen is unknown.

Germline V lookup: CDR1 MGHRA, CDR2 YSYEKL. V was pared by 3 bases and J by 4 bases, with 9 bases of the junction left unmatched. The CDR3 has 15 amino acids. The material sequenced was blood. This receptor was taken from a woman aged 60-70 years in good health. The chain has TRBV4-1 and TRBJ2-7, with 7 bases fitting TRBD1. For the CDR3, the DNA is TGCGCCAGCAGCCACCTGACAGGGTTGGGATACGAGCAGTACTTC. It translates to CASSHLTGLGYEQYF.